These 26 T cell receptor beta chains share one sample of origin, sequenced in a study of T cell repertoires in cytomegalovirus infection. Antigen specificity for these receptors is unknown. TCRdb re-analysed the reads in MiXCR, keeping a single row per CDR3 protein. Among some 800,000 distinct CDR3 sequences listed, under 35% were seen once. Specimen: cultured CD8+ T cells from PBMCs, collected from culture after CMV antigen stimulation. The origin of the receptors is a human donor in good health (CMV status not recorded). Some clones in this sample may be carry-over from other donors' samples.

In its sample, this clonotype was seen once. This sequence joins TRBV28 and TRBJ2-4; D uncertain. The CDR3 contains 16 residues. The ends were cut back, 5 bases at V and 3 bases at J, with 17 bases in the middle. Germline CDR1 is MDHEN and CDR2 is SYDVKM. The CDR3 bases are TGTGCCAGCAGTCCCACCCCGGGCTTAGGCAAAAACATTCAGTACTTC. It yields the protein CASSPTPGLGKNIQYF.

This clonotype turned up a few times. Germline is not matched at one junction end, which may reflect a read error. The V call is TRBV14, the J call TRBJ1-1, with D possibly TRBD1 on 6 matching bases. Looked up from germline, CDR1 is SGHDN and CDR2 is FVKESK. The CDR3 runs 11 residues. The CDR3 sequence is CASSQGHRAVF. The CDR3 region has the DNA TGTGCCAGCAGCCAAGGCCACAGGGCGGTCTTT.

This clonotype was observed many times. This chain links TRBV6-2 or TRBV6-3 with TRBJ1-2; D gene uncertain. Germline V gene sequence: CDR1 MNHEY, CDR2 SVGEGT. The CDR3 has 12 residues. V was pared by 2 bases and J by 5 bases, with 6 bases between. This CDR3 is CASSYGSYGYTF. The CDR3, as DNA: TGTGCCAGCAGTTACGGCAGTTATGGCTACACCTTC.

DNA of the CDR3: TGTGCCAGCAGTTACTCGTTGTTCGGCACAGATACGCAGTATTTT. This translates into CASSYSLFGTDTQYF. The gene calls are TRBV6-2 or TRBV6-3 and TRBJ2-3; D ambiguous. The CDR3 is 15 amino acids. V dropped 0 bases and J dropped 1 base, with 8 bases sitting between them. From germline, CDR1 is MNHEY and CDR2 SVGEGT.

The chain links TRBV29-1 to TRBJ2-6, with 9 bases that match TRBD1. Trimming removed 4 bases from V and 0 bases from J; junction bases left unmatched: 4. This CDR3 region has 16 residues. Germline V gene lookup returns CDR1 SQVTM and CDR2 ANQGSEA. CDR3 nucleotide sequence: TGCAGCGTTGCAGGGACAGGGAGCTCTGGGGCCAACGTCCTGACTTTC. It encodes CSVAGTGSSGANVLTF.

Ten or more counts support this clonotype. This rearrangement joins TRBV7-6 to TRBJ1-6; D perhaps matches TRBD1 (5 bases). CDR1 is SGHVS, CDR2 FNYEAQ, per germline. V lost 5 bases to trimming and J lost 7 bases, with 21 bases between them. CDR3 length: 17 residues. CDR3 in amino acids: CASSTLRVNLGNSPLHF. As DNA, the CDR3 is TGTGCCAGCAGCACCCTCAGGGTTAACCTGGGGAATTCACCCCTCCACTTT.

The chain links TRBV20-1 to TRBJ1-1; D remains unclear. Looked up from germline, CDR1 is DFQATT and CDR2 is SNEGSKA (reference sequence). V was pared by 0 bases and J by 4 bases, with 6 bases between. The length of the CDR3 is 12 residues. The CDR3 sequence: CSAREWATEAFF. CDR3 nucleotides: TGCAGTGCTAGAGAATGGGCCACTGAAGCTTTCTTT.

This clonotype has at least ten counts. The chain recombines TRBV7-2 with TRBJ2-1; D not resolved. Germline V gene lookup returns CDR1 SGHTA and CDR2 FQGNSA. The CDR3 consists of 15 residues. Trimming pared 5 bases from V and 0 bases from J, leaving 11 bases between. The CDR3 loop reads CASSTTLSSYNEQFF. The CDR3 DNA is TGTGCCAGCAGCACGACCTTATCCTCCTACAATGAGCAGTTCTTC.

V usage is TRBV7-9 and J usage is TRBJ1-5; D gene uncertain. Between the trimmed V and J ends, which lost 3 bases and 9 bases, there was a span of 9 bases. CDR3 length: 12 residues. In germline, CDR1 is SEHNR, CDR2 FQNEAQ (reference sequence). The CDR3, as DNA: TGTGCCAGCAGCTTCGATGCGTGGCCCCAGCATTTT. Residues: CASSFDAWPQHF.

As concerns this clonotype: This may stem from a read error, because a much larger clone lies one nucleotide away. J is TRBJ1-2 and V is TRBV7-2; D unresolved. The germline gives CDR1 SGHTA, CDR2 FQGNSA. The CDR3 extends over 13 amino acids. The CDR3 nucleotides read TGTGCCAGCAGCTTAGCCCTCAGAGGGTTCACCTCCTTC. Amino acid sequence: CASSLALRGFTSF.

This clonotype was observed at least ten times. The gene calls are TRBV7-2 and TRBJ1-1; TRBD1 is a possible D gene (5 bases). The CDR3 spans 18 residues. CDR1 and CDR2 (germline): SGHTA, FQGNSA. V was pared by 2 bases and J by 5 bases, with 24 bases between. The CDR3 loop reads CASSLLPLGGQKRTEAFF. CDR3 bases: TGTGCCAGCAGCTTATTGCCCCTGGGAGGACAAAAGCGGACTGAAGCTTTCTTT.

Notes on this clonotype: A read error may explain this, as a much larger clone is one base away. This chain connects TRBV2 to TRBJ1-1; TRBD1 agrees at 7 bases. This CDR3 region has 14 residues. With V trimmed by 6 bases and J by 0 bases, 4 bases remained unmatched. Germline CDR1 SNHLY, CDR2 FYNNEI. The CDR3 DNA reads TGTGCCAGCAGGATGACAGGGATGAACACTGAAGCTTTCTTT. Translation gives CASRMTGMNTEAFF.

A few counts support this clonotype. The chain combines TRBV2 with TRBJ2-1, with 12 bases matching TRBD2. Looked up from germline, CDR1 is SNHLY and CDR2 is FYNNEI. The CDR3 contains 15 residues. V gave up 6 bases and J gave up 0 bases; unmatched junction bases: 0. Here the CDR3 reads CASRTSGSSYNEQFF. The DNA of the CDR3 is TGTGCCAGCAGGACTAGCGGGAGCTCCTACAATGAGCAGTTCTTC.

The chain couples TRBV7-6 to TRBJ2-7, with TRBD1 as a possible D gene (5 bases). CDR1 is SGHVS, CDR2 FNYEAQ, per germline. The CDR3 runs to 13 residues. V lost 2 bases to trimming and J lost 3 bases, with 8 bases between them. Here the CDR3 reads CASSLSGYYEQYF. The CDR3 region has the DNA TGTGCCAGCAGCTTATCAGGGTACTACGAGCAGTACTTC. Filled out from reference TRBV7-6 and TRBJ2-7, the complete variable domain reads GAGVSQSPRYKVTKRGQDVALRCDPISGHVSLYWYRQALGQGPEFLTYFNYEAQQDKSGLPNDRFSAERPEGSISTLTIQRTEQRDSAMYRCASSLSGYYEQYFGPGTRLTVT.

The genes are TRBV12-3 or TRBV12-4 and TRBJ1-5; unclear D gene. V was pared by 6 bases and J by 0 bases, with 9 bases between. The CDR3 covers 14 residues. The CDR3 sequence: CASRGTSSNQPQHF. The CDR3 DNA follows: TGTGCCAGCAGGGGCACCTCTAGCAATCAGCCCCAGCATTTT.

This clonotype was recorded at least ten times. J is TRBJ2-1 and V is TRBV7-8; 15 bases match TRBD2. The J segment lost 0 bases and the V segment lost 7 bases, leaving 7 bases of the junction unmatched. Germline V gives CDR1 SGHVS, CDR2 FQNEAQ. This CDR3 region has 18 residues. The CDR3 spells CASTPGTSGGLSYNEQFF. For the CDR3, the DNA is TGTGCCAGCACCCCCGGGACTAGCGGGGGGCTCTCCTACAATGAGCAGTTCTTC.

This clonotype was observed once. V is TRBV5-1 and J is TRBJ1-4, with TRBD1 as a possible D gene (6 bases). There are 14 residues in the CDR3. Germline CDR1 SGHRS, CDR2 YFSETQ. V lost 4 bases and J 4 bases, leaving 11 bases between the germline ends. CDR3 amino acids: CASSLRTVNEKLFF. In nucleotides, the CDR3 is TGCGCCAGCAGCCTAAGGACAGTTAATGAAAAACTGTTTTTT.

The chain uses TRBV19 and TRBJ1-2; D may be TRBD1 (6 bases). V lost 5 bases to trimming and J lost 3 bases, with 22 bases between them. The germline V gene has CDR1 LNHDA and CDR2 SQIVND (reference sequence). The CDR3 contains 17 residues. The CDR3 loop reads CASSPTSGEGHYYGYTF. CDR3 coding DNA: TGTGCCAGTAGTCCGACCTCGGGAGAGGGACACTACTATGGCTACACCTTC.

The CDR3 protein is CASSLTALQRHLHF. CDR3 nucleotides: TGTGCCAGCAGTTTAACGGCCCTCCAAAGGCACCTCCACTTT. The chain has TRBV27 and TRBJ1-6; no definite D call. There are 14 residues in the CDR3. The germline V gene has CDR1 MNHEY and CDR2 SMNVEV (reference sequence). Trimming took 2 bases from V and 15 from J, leaving 17 bases between them.

This chain connects TRBV5-1 to TRBJ2-1; D ambiguous. Germline CDR1 and CDR2: SGHRS and YFSETQ. This CDR3 contains 12 residues. The germline V and J ends were trimmed by 6 bases and 9 bases, with 13 bases remaining between them. CDR3 DNA sequence: TGCGCCAGCACGGTCGGGTGGGGTGAGCAGTTCTTC. Translated: CASTVGWGEQFF.

The chain links TRBV5-6 to TRBJ2-7; no clear D. CDR1 is SGHDT, CDR2 YYEEEE, per germline. The CDR3 sequence is 14 residues long. The germline V and J ends were trimmed by 1 base and 3 bases, with 11 bases remaining between them. The CDR3 region has the DNA TGTGCCAGCAGCTTGACCCCCCGCTTCTACGAGCAGTACGTC. Translating gives CASSLTPRFYEQYV.

This clonotype was seen only a few times. The J gene is TRBJ2-7, the V gene TRBV7-9, with 7 bases that match TRBD1. With V trimmed by 1 base and J by 3 bases, 3 bases remained unmatched. CDR3 length: 14 amino acids. Germline CDR1 SEHNR, CDR2 FQNEAQ (reference sequence). The CDR3 loop is CASSLDAGGYEQYF. The CDR3 DNA sequence: TGTGCCAGCAGCTTAGATGCAGGGGGCTACGAGCAGTACTTC.

This clonotype was seen a handful of times. V usage is TRBV7-6 and J usage is TRBJ2-2; D could derive from TRBD1 or TRBD2 (5 bases each). Trimming cost V 4 bases and J 3 bases, with 12 bases left between them. The V gene's germline CDR1 is SGHVS and CDR2 FNYEAQ. The CDR3 consists of 15 residues. The CDR3 bases are TGTGCCAGCAGCTCAAGGGGACGCTACACCGGGGAGCTGTTTTTT. It encodes CASSSRGRYTGELFF. Full variable domain (missing parts from reference TRBV7-6 and TRBJ2-2): GAGVSQSPRYKVTKRGQDVALRCDPISGHVSLYWYRQALGQGPEFLTYFNYEAQQDKSGLPNDRFSAERPEGSISTLTIQRTEQRDSAMYRCASSSRGRYTGELFFGEGSRLTVL.

A few counts support this clonotype. The chain combines TRBV7-6 with TRBJ2-4, with 10 positions matching TRBD1. Germline V lookup: CDR1 SGHVS, CDR2 FNYEAQ. The CDR3 has 16 amino acids. V shed 5 bases and J 2 bases; nucleotides not matched to a gene: 6. This CDR3 reads CASSPRTGGPKNIQYF. DNA for the CDR3: TGTGCCAGCAGCCCTCGGACAGGGGGTCCCAAAAACATTCAGTACTTC.

Remarks on this clonotype: A much larger clone lies a single base off, so this may be a read error. CDR3 protein: CASRGDRDKQYF. The CDR3 DNA sequence: TGTGCCAGCAGGGGGGACAGGGACAAGCAGTACTTC. The chain employs TRBV12-3 or TRBV12-4 and TRBJ2-7; 9 bases align to TRBD1. The CDR3 length is 12 residues. V gave up 6 bases and J gave up 8 bases; unmatched junction bases: 5.

This clonotype was seen a handful of times. This rearrangement joins TRBV2 to TRBJ2-3, with TRBD2 matching over 8 bases. CDR1 and CDR2 (germline): SNHLY, FYNNEI. The CDR3 has 13 amino acids. Trimming took 8 bases from V and 5 from J; bases not matched to a gene: 6. CDR3 DNA sequence: TGTGCCAGCCCGGGAGGGGTCGTAGATACGCAGTATTTT. Amino acid sequence: CASPGGVVDTQYF.